A single sample gave rise to the 25 T cell receptor beta chains below, sequenced in a study of identical twins. MiXCR, applied by TCRdb to the 5' RACE reads, yields one record per CDR3 protein. The table includes approximately 890,000 distinct CDR3 sequences, roughly an eighth detected once. The same data also went into a second study, on yellow fever vaccine responses in identical twins.

The sequenced sample was PBMCs. The receptors here all came from a woman in her late teens or twenties in good health.

The rearrangement links TRBV20-1 to TRBJ1-5; unclear D gene. V was pared by 3 bases and J by 1 base, with 10 bases between. The CDR3 consists of 14 residues. CDR1 and CDR2 from the germline V gene are DFQATT and SNEGSKA (reference sequence). This chain's CDR3 is CSASSGTSNQPQHF. CDR3 nucleotide sequence: TGCAGTGCTAGTTCAGGTACCAGCAATCAGCCCCAGCATTTT.

The chain links TRBV3-1 to TRBJ1-2; tentatively, D is TRBD1 (6 bases). CDR1 and CDR2 from the germline V gene are LGHDT and YNNKEL (reference sequence). V dropped 3 bases and J dropped 4 bases, with 15 bases sitting between them. The length of the CDR3 is 15 residues. The CDR3 DNA follows: TGTGCCAGCAGCCACGGGGGCCCGACGGGCTATGGCTACACCTTC. Protein sequence: CASSHGGPTGYGYTF. Combining the CDR3 with reference TRBV3-1 and TRBJ1-2 gives the whole variable domain DTAVSQTPKYLVTQMGNDKSIKCEQNLGHDTMYWYKQDSKKFLKIMFSYNNKELIINETVPNRFSPKSPDKAHLNLHINSLELGDSAVYFCASSHGGPTGYGYTFGSGTRLTVV.

This clonotype occurred a few times. The rearrangement links TRBV12-3 or TRBV12-4 to TRBJ2-3, with D perhaps TRBD1 or TRBD2 (6 bases each). V was trimmed by 4 bases and J by 6 bases, leaving 17 bases between them. The CDR3 is made up of 15 amino acids. CDR3 sequence: CASSSREGGLDTQYF. CDR3 bases: TGTGCCAGCAGTTCCCGCGAGGGGGGCTTGGATACGCAGTATTTT.

This chain uses TRBV20-1 with TRBJ1-5, with D perhaps matching TRBD1 (5 bases). This CDR3 is 14 amino acids long. Germline CDR1 and CDR2: DFQATT and SNEGSKA (reference sequence). Trimming took 2 bases from V and 0 from J, leaving 8 bases between them. In nucleotides, the CDR3 is TGCAGTGCTAGACAAGACAGTAGCAATCAGCCCCAGCATTTT. It codes for CSARQDSSNQPQHF.

This clonotype turned up a few times. The chain recombines TRBV28 with TRBJ2-1, with a weak D call TRBD1 (6 bases). Germline V lookup: CDR1 MDHEN, CDR2 SYDVKM. CDR3 length equals 18 residues. V was pared by 6 bases and J by 2 bases, with 23 bases between. This CDR3 reads CASRRGQGLMGTYNEQFF. The DNA for the CDR3 is TGTGCCAGCAGACGAGGGCAGGGGTTAATGGGCACCTACAATGAGCAGTTCTTC.

This clonotype was counted only a few times. The chain couples TRBV5-6 to TRBJ2-1; TRBD2 matches at 7 bases. The CDR3 totals 16 residues. The germline gives CDR1 SGHDT, CDR2 YYEEEE. With V trimmed by 0 bases and J by 5 bases, 8 bases remained unmatched. The chain's CDR3 is CASSLAGTIINNEQFF. The CDR3 DNA reads TGTGCCAGCAGCTTGGCCGGGACTATAATCAACAATGAGCAGTTCTTC. The full variable domain, rest sourced from reference TRBV5-6 and TRBJ2-1, is DAGVTQSPTHLIKTRGQQVTLRCSPKSGHDTVSWYQQALGQGPQFIFQYYEEEERQRGNFPDRFSGHQFPNYSSELNVNALLLGDSALYLCASSLAGTIINNEQFFGPGTRLTVL.

This chain's CDR3 is CATGTLHSDRWGGNTIYF. The CDR3 bases are TGTGCCACAGGGACACTTCATTCGGACAGGTGGGGAGGAAACACCATATATTTT. The chain joins TRBV19 to TRBJ1-3; TRBD1 agrees at 7 bases. The CDR3 is 18 residues long. In germline, CDR1 is LNHDA, CDR2 SQIVND (reference sequence). The ends lost 10 bases at V and 4 bases at J; junction bases unmatched: 22. Full variable domain (outside the CDR3, taken from reference TRBV19 and TRBJ1-3): DGGITQSPKYLFRKEGQNVTLSCEQNLNHDAMYWYRQDPGQGLRLIYYSQIVNDFQKGDIAEGYSVSREKKESFPLTVTSAQKNPTAFYLCATGTLHSDRWGGNTIYFGEGSWLTVV.

The chain couples TRBV7-8 to TRBJ2-5; D not resolved. Germline CDR1 reads SGHVS; CDR2 reads FQNEAQ. The CDR3 loop spans 16 amino acids. Trimming pared 7 bases from V and 2 bases from J, leaving 20 bases between. CDR3 DNA: TGTGCCAGCACCCCAGAAGAGGAGATTTTACAAGAGACCCAGTACTTC. It is translated as CASTPEEEILQETQYF.

The chain uses TRBV24-1 and TRBJ2-5; 7 nucleotides line up with TRBD1. Germline V gene data show CDR1 as KGHDR and CDR2 as SFDVKD. CDR3 size: 16 residues. V was pared by 3 bases and J by 1 base, with 7 bases of the junction left unmatched. CDR3 DNA: TGTGCCACCAGTGATATCCCCGGGACAGCCCAAGAGACCCAGTACTTC. Its translation is CATSDIPGTAQETQYF.

The chain joins TRBV6-1 to TRBJ1-1; D is ambiguous. V gave up 11 bases and J gave up 3 bases, with 19 bases separating them. This CDR3 has 14 amino acids. Germline V lookup: CDR1 MNHNS, CDR2 SASEGT. This CDR3 reads CAGSSYLLDTEAFF. For the CDR3, the DNA is TGTGCCGGATCCAGTTACCTCTTGGACACTGAAGCTTTCTTT.

The V and J genes are TRBV4-1 and TRBJ1-1; D remains ambiguous. Germline CDR1 MGHRA, CDR2 YSYEKL. V gave up 0 bases and J gave up 6 bases, with 14 bases separating them. The CDR3 extends over 15 amino acids. Here the CDR3 reads CASSQEWDRPAEAFF. The DNA for the CDR3 is TGCGCCAGCAGCCAAGAGTGGGATCGGCCAGCTGAAGCTTTCTTT.

This chain links TRBV27 with TRBJ2-7; a weak D match, TRBD1 (6 bases). Trimming removed 4 bases from V and 5 bases from J, with 12 bases in between. The CDR3 contains 13 residues. Looked up from germline, CDR1 is MNHEY and CDR2 is SMNVEV (reference sequence). CDR3 sequence (DNA): TGTGCCAGCAGTTGGGCCAGGGGTAACGAGCAGTACGTC. This codes for CASSWARGNEQYV.

The sample holds a few counts of this clonotype. The genes are TRBV5-4 and TRBJ1-1, with D maybe TRBD1 (6 bases). Germline loops: CDR1 SGHNT, CDR2 YYREEE (reference sequence). Trimming pared 2 bases from V and 0 bases from J, leaving 11 bases between. The CDR3 is made up of 15 amino acids. The CDR3 loop is CASSFPGAMNTEAFF. DNA for the CDR3: TGTGCCAGCAGCTTCCCGGGGGCAATGAACACTGAAGCTTTCTTT.

The chain uses TRBV12-3 or TRBV12-4 and TRBJ2-1; 8 nucleotides align to TRBD2. The V and J ends lost 10 bases and 9 bases, in that order; junction bases with no gene match: 14. The CDR3 totals 14 residues. The CDR3 here is CATRRGSGEGEQFF. The DNA for the CDR3 is TGTGCCACTAGGCGGGGTAGCGGGGAGGGTGAGCAGTTCTTC.

V usage is TRBV4-1 and J usage is TRBJ2-3, with 11 bases aligning to TRBD1. The germline V gene encodes CDR1 MGHRA and CDR2 YSYEKL. The CDR3 runs 15 residues. J lost 5 bases, V lost 2 bases, and 3 bases had no gene match. The CDR3 nucleotides read TGCGCCAGCAGCCAATCCGGGACAGGGGGAGATACGCAGTATTTT. Its protein is CASSQSGTGGDTQYF.

The genes are TRBV19 and TRBJ1-2; 11 bases map to TRBD1. J gave up 5 bases and V 0 bases, and 11 bases lay outside the gene matches. Germline lookup yields CDR1 LNHDA and CDR2 SQIVND (reference sequence). The CDR3 runs 18 residues. In nucleotides, the CDR3 is TGTGCCAGTAGTATAGATCCTGGCGGGACAGGGGGATTTTATGGCTACACCTTC. This sequence encodes CASSIDPGGTGGFYGYTF.

V usage is TRBV7-7 and J usage is TRBJ2-2; TRBD1 matches at 9 bases. The CDR3 extends over 15 amino acids. The junction had 9 bases not matched to a gene; V was cut back by 5 bases and J by 8 bases. Germline V lookup: CDR1 SSHAT, CDR2 FNYEAQ (reference sequence). The CDR3 here is CASSQGTGKPGELFF. CDR3 DNA sequence: TGTGCCAGCAGCCAAGGGACAGGGAAACCGGGGGAGCTGTTTTTT.

V is TRBV3-1 and J is TRBJ2-3, with TRBD2 matching over 8 bases. The CDR3 is made up of 14 amino acids. Germline CDR1 LGHDT, CDR2 YNNKEL (reference sequence). Trimming removed 4 bases from V and 4 bases from J; junction bases left unmatched: 4. In DNA form, the CDR3 reads TGTGCCAGCAGCCTCCGGGGGGGCCCAGATACGCAGTATTTT. As protein: CASSLRGGPDTQYF.

This clonotype has only a few counts. The J gene is TRBJ2-5, the V gene TRBV12-3 or TRBV12-4; 8 bases line up with TRBD2. This CDR3 comprises 15 residues. J gave up 0 bases and V 2 bases, and 2 bases lay outside the gene matches. In nucleotides, the CDR3 is TGTGCCAGCAGTTTACCCGGGGGGGACCAAGAGACCCAGTACTTC. Amino acids: CASSLPGGDQETQYF.

The chain is built from TRBV6-1 and TRBJ1-6, with D possibly matching TRBD1 (5 bases). CDR1 and CDR2 from the germline V gene are MNHNS and SASEGT. V was clipped by 6 bases and J by 9 bases, with 12 bases between them. This CDR3 is 13 amino acids long. This chain's CDR3 is CASRTVDLSPLHF. CDR3 DNA sequence: TGTGCCAGCAGGACAGTCGACCTTTCACCCCTCCACTTT.

The chain is built from TRBV20-1 and TRBJ1-4; D is undetermined. V lost 4 bases, J lost 7 bases, and 16 bases lay in between. Germline CDR1 is DFQATT and CDR2 is SNEGSKA (reference sequence). The CDR3 covers 14 residues. CDR3 bases: TGCAGTGCTACTGCTCCCCCGGGGAGTGAAAAACTGTTTTTT. It encodes CSATAPPGSEKLFF.

This clonotype occurred a few times. This chain connects TRBV5-1 to TRBJ2-3; the D gene is possibly TRBD2 (5 bases). V shed 0 bases and J shed 1 base, with 15 bases lying between them. This CDR3 is built from 17 residues. CDR1 is SGHRS and CDR2 is YFSETQ in the germline V gene. In nucleotides, the CDR3 is TGCGCCAGCAGCTTGGGTCCCACACTAGTGGGCACAGATACGCAGTATTTT. It codes for CASSLGPTLVGTDTQYF.

This clonotype occurred many times. V and J are TRBV5-1 and TRBJ2-5; 7 bases map to TRBD1. Germline V lookup: CDR1 SGHRS, CDR2 YFSETQ. CDR3 length equals 16 residues. After removal of 0 bases from V and 2 bases from J, the junction contained 7 bases not matched to a gene. The CDR3 DNA reads TGCGCCAGCAGCTTGGGGTGGCAGGGGGAACAAGAGACCCAGTACTTC. Translation: CASSLGWQGEQETQYF.

This chain joins TRBV7-9 and TRBJ1-1, with a possible D match to TRBD1 (6 bases). The CDR3 runs 15 residues. Trimming took 5 bases from V and 1 from J, leaving 14 bases between them. Germline V gene sequence: CDR1 SEHNR, CDR2 FQNEAQ (reference sequence). DNA of the CDR3: TGTGCCAGCAGCCAGACAGGTCAACCGAACACTGAAGCTTTCTTT. It translates to CASSQTGQPNTEAFF.

This clonotype was seen a handful of times. This rearrangement joins TRBV2 to TRBJ2-7, with D hard to call. This CDR3 is 14 amino acids long. The germline V and J ends were trimmed by 3 bases and 6 bases, with 15 bases remaining between them. Germline V gene sequence: CDR1 SNHLY, CDR2 FYNNEI. CDR3 loop: CASSEVVEWIEQYF. DNA of the CDR3: TGTGCCAGCAGTGAGGTGGTAGAGTGGATCGAGCAGTACTTC.